This is a list of T cell receptor beta chains from one sample in a study of cytotoxic CD8 clonotypes in ibrutinib-treated CLL. The repertoire was sequenced with immunoSEQ multiplex PCR; TCRdb's copy has only in-frame clones and lacks some. The sample yields some 200,000 clones, 72% seen once. The sample in question was PBMCs, obtained after 24 months of ibrutinib treatment. The receptors here all came from a human donor with chronic lymphocytic leukemia. Both conserved end residues are part of each CDR3. D genes are given only for firm matches. Not every row has a clone size; where given, it reads once, few, many or a size class.

clone size: .
J gene: TRBJ2-3
V gene: TRBV7-8
D gene: .
CDR3 protein: CASTPAGSTDTQYF
CDR3 DNA: TGTGCCAGCACCCCCGCGGGGAGCACAGATACGCAGTATTTT

clone size: .
J gene: TRBJ2-1
V gene: TRBV7-6
D gene: TRBD1
CDR3 protein: CASSTGTGANEQFF
CDR3 DNA: TGTGCCAGCAGCACTGGGACAGGGGCCAATGAGCAGTTCTTC

clone size: .
J gene: TRBJ2-1
V gene: TRBV5-4
D gene: .
CDR3 protein: CASSLVTGNSYNEQFF
CDR3 DNA: TGTGCCAGCAGCTTGGTTACGGGAAACTCCTACAATGAGCAGTTCTTC

clone size: .
J gene: TRBJ1-3
V gene: TRBV7-8
D gene: TRBD1
CDR3 protein: CASSNTGARGNTIYF
CDR3 DNA: TGTGCCAGCAGCAACACAGGGGCTCGCGGAAACACCATATATTTT

clone size: few
J gene: TRBJ1-2
V gene: TRBV6-1
D gene: .
CDR3 protein: CASSEALRVGPPYGYTF
CDR3 DNA: TGTGCCAGCAGTGAAGCGCTTCGGGTCGGCCCTCCTTATGGCTACACCTTC

clone size: .
J gene: TRBJ1-1
V gene: TRBV28
D gene: TRBD1
CDR3 protein: CASSLDRGTEAFF
CDR3 DNA: TGTGCCAGCAGTCTGGACAGGGGCACTGAAGCTTTCTTT

clone size: .
J gene: TRBJ2-5
V gene: TRBV5-6
D gene: .
CDR3 protein: CASSLVFLGVAETQYF
CDR3 DNA: TGTGCCAGCAGCTTGGTCTTTCTAGGAGTTGCGGAGACCCAGTACTTC

clone size: .
J gene: TRBJ1-2
V gene: TRBV5-6
D gene: .
CDR3 protein: CASSPTWDNYGYTF
CDR3 DNA: TGTGCCAGCAGCCCCACATGGGACAACTATGGCTACACCTTC

clone size: .
J gene: TRBJ2-1
V gene: TRBV9
D gene: TRBD2
CDR3 protein: CASSSRTSGRGTYNEQFF
CDR3 DNA: TGTGCCAGCAGCTCACGGACTAGCGGGAGAGGGACCTACAATGAGCAGTTCTTC

clone size: once
J gene: TRBJ1-1
V gene: TRBV9
D gene: TRBD1
CDR3 protein: CASSARPGQGATEAFF
CDR3 DNA: TGTGCCAGCAGCGCACGCCCGGGACAGGGGGCGACTGAAGCTTTCTTT

clone size: .
J gene: TRBJ1-3
V gene: TRBV5-8
D gene: .
CDR3 protein: CASSQDLSIGLSGNTIYF
CDR3 DNA: TGTGCCAGCAGCCAAGACCTTTCTATAGGCCTCTCTGGAAACACCATATATTTT

clone size: .
J gene: TRBJ2-5
V gene: TRBV29-1
D gene: .
CDR3 protein: CSVDMGVQETQYF
CDR3 DNA: TGCAGCGTTGATATGGGAGTTCAAGAGACCCAGTACTTC

clone size: .
J gene: TRBJ1-5
V gene: TRBV10-3
D gene: .
CDR3 protein: CAIRWDPNQPQHF
CDR3 DNA: TGTGCCATCCGTTGGGACCCTAATCAGCCCCAGCATTTT

clone size: .
J gene: TRBJ2-2
V gene: TRBV29-1
D gene: .
CDR3 protein: CSARIVGVAGELFF
CDR3 DNA: TGCAGCGCCCGAATTGTGGGAGTGGCCGGGGAGCTGTTTTTT

clone size: .
J gene: TRBJ2-7
V gene: TRBV7-9
D gene: .
CDR3 protein: CASSFLGAYEQYF
CDR3 DNA: TGTGCCAGCAGTTTCCTAGGGGCCTACGAGCAGTACTTC

clone size: .
J gene: TRBJ2-7
V gene: TRBV21-1
D gene: .
CDR3 protein: CASSNDSWDFDEQYF
CDR3 DNA: TGTGCCAGCAGCAACGATTCCTGGGACTTTGACGAGCAGTACTTC

clone size: few
J gene: TRBJ1-1
V gene: TRBV28
D gene: .
CDR3 protein: CASTMNTEAFF
CDR3 DNA: TGTGCCAGCACCATGAACACTGAAGCTTTCTTT

clone size: .
J gene: TRBJ1-2
V gene: TRBV7-2
D gene: .
CDR3 protein: CASSLKGGASGYTF
CDR3 DNA: TGTGCCAGCAGCTTAAAAGGGGGGGCCTCGGGCTACACCTTC

clone size: .
J gene: TRBJ1-5
V gene: TRBV6-4
D gene: .
CDR3 protein: CASNLTGTKPQHF
CDR3 DNA: TGTGCCAGTAACTTAACAGGGACTAAGCCCCAGCATTTT

clone size: .
J gene: TRBJ2-5
V gene: TRBV7-9
D gene: TRBD2
CDR3 protein: CASSFGLAGGETQYF
CDR3 DNA: TGTGCCAGCAGCTTCGGACTAGCGGGTGGAGAGACCCAGTACTTC

clone size: .
J gene: TRBJ1-1
V gene: TRBV2
D gene: .
CDR3 protein: CASRKEQGVGTEAFF
CDR3 DNA: TGTGCCAGCAGGAAGGAACAGGGAGTAGGCACTGAAGCTTTCTTT

clone size: .
J gene: TRBJ2-7
V gene: TRBV5-1
D gene: .
CDR3 protein: CASSLFAYEQYF
CDR3 DNA: TGCGCCAGCAGCTTGTTTGCCTACGAGCAGTACTTC

clone size: .
J gene: TRBJ2-7
V gene: TRBV10-1
D gene: TRBD1
CDR3 protein: CASSADRVDEQYF
CDR3 DNA: TGCGCCAGCAGTGCAGACAGGGTTGACGAGCAGTACTTC

clone size: .
J gene: TRBJ2-5
V gene: TRBV25-1
D gene: TRBD2
CDR3 protein: CASSEWGSGSEETQYF
CDR3 DNA: TGTGCCAGCAGTGAATGGGGTAGCGGGAGTGAGGAGACCCAGTACTTC

clone size: .
J gene: TRBJ1-2
V gene: TRBV5-1
D gene: TRBD1
CDR3 protein: CASSADRVGGYTF
CDR3 DNA: TGCGCCAGCAGCGCGGACAGGGTTGGCGGCTACACCTTC

clone size: few
J gene: TRBJ1-2
V gene: TRBV7-6
D gene: .
CDR3 protein: CASSPVGGFGYTF
CDR3 DNA: TGTGCCAGCAGCCCGGTGGGCGGGTTTGGCTACACCTTC

clone size: few
J gene: TRBJ2-7
V gene: TRBV28
D gene: TRBD2
CDR3 protein: CASKTGGHYEQYF
CDR3 DNA: TGTGCCAGCAAAACGGGAGGGCACTACGAGCAGTACTTC

clone size: .
J gene: TRBJ2-7
V gene: TRBV19
D gene: TRBD1
CDR3 protein: CASSIAPQGAYEQYF
CDR3 DNA: TGTGCCAGTAGTATAGCCCCCCAGGGGGCTTACGAGCAGTACTTC

clone size: .
J gene: TRBJ1-2
V gene: TRBV15
D gene: .
CDR3 protein: CATSREAYGGRYGYTF
CDR3 DNA: TGTGCCACCAGCAGAGAGGCCTACGGGGGCCGCTATGGCTACACCTTC

clone size: .
J gene: TRBJ1-1
V gene: TRBV5-4
D gene: .
CDR3 protein: CASSFLWGTNTEAFF
CDR3 DNA: TGTGCCAGCAGCTTCCTGTGGGGGACGAACACTGAAGCTTTCTTT

clone size: .
J gene: TRBJ2-5
V gene: TRBV6-5
D gene: .
CDR3 protein: CASSRGGETQYF
CDR3 DNA: TGTGCCAGCAGTAGGGGGGGGGAGACCCAGTACTTC

clone size: .
J gene: TRBJ2-3
V gene: TRBV30
D gene: TRBD2
CDR3 protein: CAWLSGGGPDTQYF
CDR3 DNA: TGTGCCTGGCTGAGCGGGGGGGGTCCAGATACGCAGTATTTT

clone size: few
J gene: TRBJ2-3
V gene: TRBV6-1
D gene: TRBD1
CDR3 protein: CASSETGGRDTQYF
CDR3 DNA: TGTGCCAGCAGCGAGACAGGGGGCAGGGATACGCAGTATTTT

clone size: .
J gene: TRBJ2-1
V gene: TRBV19
D gene: TRBD1
CDR3 protein: CASSPGTAYNEQFF
CDR3 DNA: TGTGCCAGTAGTCCCGGGACAGCATACAATGAGCAGTTCTTC

clone size: .
J gene: TRBJ2-2
V gene: TRBV25-1
D gene: .
CDR3 protein: CASRGSFTGELFF
CDR3 DNA: TGTGCCAGCAGGGGGAGCTTCACCGGGGAGCTGTTTTTT

clone size: .
J gene: TRBJ2-7
V gene: TRBV28
D gene: TRBD2
CDR3 protein: CASSFRRGSFSYEQYF
CDR3 DNA: TGTGCCAGCAGTTTTAGGCGCGGGAGCTTTTCCTACGAGCAGTACTTC

clone size: .
J gene: TRBJ1-5
V gene: TRBV6-5
D gene: TRBD1
CDR3 protein: CASSQDRGRRQPQHF
CDR3 DNA: TGTGCCAGCAGTCAGGACAGGGGGCGCCGTCAGCCCCAGCATTTT

clone size: .
J gene: TRBJ2-7
V gene: TRBV5-4
D gene: TRBD1
CDR3 protein: CASSLGPGGNYEQYF
CDR3 DNA: TGTGCCAGCAGCTTGGGGCCAGGGGGTAACTACGAGCAGTACTTC

clone size: .
J gene: TRBJ2-3
V gene: TRBV9
D gene: .
CDR3 protein: CASSVIPVSDTQYF
CDR3 DNA: TGTGCCAGCAGCGTAATTCCAGTCTCCGATACGCAGTATTTT